This TCR beta chain was sequenced for a study of tumor-infiltrating lymphocytes in localized non-small cell lung cancer. Study background: Patients included smokers and never-smokers with various histologies, some sampled after neoadjuvant chemotherapy. Whole-study results and caveats: Tumors had more T cell infiltration than uninvolved lung, per TCRbeta sequencing and CD3 counts. T-cell fraction did not differ between immunotypes IM1 and IM2.

Only in-frame clones appear in the TCRdb table, and some are missing; sequencing was by immunoSEQ multiplex PCR. The sample has over 10,000 clones; roughly 80% are singletons. A word on this clone: Its antigen is not identified.

With V trimmed by 0 bases and J by 9 bases, 7 bases remained unmatched. Germline assignment: CDR1 SGHRS and CDR2 YFSETQ. There are 15 residues in the CDR3. The receptor's source is a human donor with non-small cell lung cancer. This chain links TRBV5-1 with TRBJ2-1, with 9 bases aligning to TRBD1. Sequenced material: uninvolved lung tissue not adjacent to the tumor. The CDR3 here is CASSLEGQGVSEQFF. DNA for the CDR3: TGCGCCAGCAGCTTGGAGGGACAGGGAGTCAGTGAGCAGTTCTTC.